Shown below are 17 T cell receptor beta chains from a single sample sequenced in a study of blood T cell repertoires in COVID-19. The repertoire was sequenced with immunoSEQ multiplex PCR; TCRdb's copy has only in-frame clones and lacks some. The sample shows 300,000 to 350,000 clones, 85% to 90% of them seen only once. Specimen: PBMCs or T cells enriched from blood (not recorded which). These receptors were obtained from a woman younger than 45 who had been exposed to COVID-19.

The rearrangement joins TRBV11-3 to TRBJ1-2; no clear D gene. The length of the CDR3 is 14 residues. Germline lookup yields CDR1 SGHNT and CDR2 YENEEA. V gave up 5 bases and J gave up 8 bases, with 18 bases separating them. Written as DNA, the CDR3 is TGTGCCAGCAGCCCAACGGGCCCCTCGGGAGGCTACACCTTC. This gives the protein CASSPTGPSGGYTF.

J is TRBJ2-7 and V is TRBV29-1; no definite D call. The CDR3 consists of 11 residues. V lost 1 base, J lost 5 bases, and 6 bases lay in between. In germline, CDR1 is SQVTM, CDR2 ANQGSEA. CDR3 in DNA: TGCAGCGTTGAAGTCGTCCACGAGCAGTACTTC. This encodes CSVEVVHEQYF.

The genes are TRBV14 and TRBJ2-4; 9 bases agree with TRBD1. Losses at the gene ends were 4 bases for V and 1 base for J; bases not matched to a gene: 14. Germline V gene lookup returns CDR1 SGHDN and CDR2 FVKESK. The CDR3 is made up of 19 amino acids. CDR3 region: CASSRPDRGLLSAKNIQYF. In DNA form, the CDR3 reads TGTGCCAGCAGCCGACCGGACAGGGGACTCCTTTCTGCCAAAAACATTCAGTACTTC.

The chain has TRBV19 and TRBJ2-3; tentative D call: TRBD1 (7 bases). This CDR3 has 15 residues. From germline, CDR1 is LNHDA and CDR2 SQIVND (reference sequence). The V end was cut by 9 bases, the J end by 2 bases, with 18 bases between. CDR3: CASNPGGWDTDTQYF. The DNA of the CDR3 is TGTGCCAGCAATCCAGGGGGGTGGGACACAGATACGCAGTATTTT.

The chain is built from TRBV5-8 and TRBJ1-1; tentatively, D is TRBD1 (6 bases). This CDR3 is 15 amino acids long. Trimming removed 4 bases at V and 1 base at J, with 14 bases between. Germline V gene sequence: CDR1 SGHTS, CDR2 YDEGEE. The CDR3 is CASSPPGHRNTEAFF. The CDR3 region has the DNA TGTGCCAGCAGCCCGCCGGGACACCGGAACACTGAAGCTTTCTTT.

The chain links TRBV20-1 to TRBJ2-7; TRBD2 aligns across 10 bases. V was clipped by 3 bases and J by 2 bases; unmatched bases: 4. Germline CDR1 is DFQATT and CDR2 is SNEGSKA (reference sequence). The CDR3 has 14 residues. DNA of the CDR3: TGCAGTGCTAGTCTAGCGGGAGCGCCCTACGAGCAGTACTTC. Translation: CSASLAGAPYEQYF.

The chain links TRBV4-1 to TRBJ2-7; TRBD2 matches 9 bases. The ends lost 0 bases at V and 7 bases at J; junction bases unmatched: 10. There are 16 residues in the CDR3. The germline gives CDR1 MGHRA, CDR2 YSYEKL. The CDR3 is CASSQEGTSTLGEQYF. CDR3 DNA sequence: TGCGCCAGCAGCCAAGAGGGGACTAGCACCCTAGGGGAGCAGTACTTC.

The rearrangement links TRBV7-9 to TRBJ1-1, with D perhaps TRBD1 (5 bases). Between the trimmed V and J ends, which lost 8 bases and 0 bases, there was a span of 10 bases. CDR3 size: 13 residues. Germline V gene lookup returns CDR1 SEHNR and CDR2 FQNEAQ (reference sequence). As DNA, the CDR3 is TGTGCCAGCCTCCGACAGATGAACACTGAAGCTTTCTTT. It codes for CASLRQMNTEAFF.

The chain is built from TRBV25-1 and TRBJ2-7; a weak D match, TRBD2 (5 bases). Germline assignment: CDR1 MGHDK and CDR2 SYGVNS. The CDR3 runs to 15 residues. V was clipped by 3 bases and J by 0 bases, with 12 bases between them. Written as DNA, the CDR3 is TGTGCCAGCAGTGACCCCAGGAGGAGCTCCTACGAGCAGTACTTC. Translating gives CASSDPRRSSYEQYF.

This chain uses TRBV5-1 with TRBJ2-1, with TRBD2 matching 11 bases. The CDR3 extends over 15 amino acids. Germline CDR1 is SGHRS and CDR2 is YFSETQ. After removal of 3 bases from V and 7 bases from J, the junction contained 6 bases not matched to a gene. CDR3 bases: TGCGCCAGCAGCTCATTAGCGGGAGGGGGGAATGAGCAGTTCTTC. Translation: CASSSLAGGGNEQFF.

This chain connects TRBV6-4 to TRBJ2-2; a weak D match, TRBD1 (6 bases). Trimming removed 5 bases from V and 3 bases from J, with 10 bases in between. Germline V gene lookup returns CDR1 MRHNA and CDR2 SNTAGT. The CDR3 runs 14 residues. For the CDR3, the DNA is TGTGCCAGCAGTCTACAGGGAGACACCGGGGAGCTGTTTTTT. This codes for CASSLQGDTGELFF.

V gene TRBV7-8 combines with J gene TRBJ2-7; 8 bases line up with TRBD2. Germline trimming cut 3 bases from V and 1 base from J; bases unmatched to any gene: 8. The germline V gene has CDR1 SGHVS and CDR2 FQNEAQ. The CDR3 has 16 residues. The CDR3 loop reads CASSFPTSGSSYEQYF. The DNA for the CDR3 is TGTGCCAGCAGCTTTCCTACTAGCGGTTCTTCCTACGAGCAGTACTTC.

This chain links TRBV12-5 with TRBJ2-1, with 16 bases identical to TRBD2. Trimming cost V 7 bases and J 8 bases; bases outside gene matches: 2. The length of the CDR3 is 14 residues. Germline assignment: CDR1 LGHNT and CDR2 FRNRAP. The CDR3 DNA reads TGTGCTAGTGAGGGGACTAGCGGGAGGGATGAGCAGTTCTTC. As protein: CASEGTSGRDEQFF.

The chain uses TRBV20-1 and TRBJ2-7; the match to TRBD1 covers 8 bases. V dropped 3 bases and J dropped 5; count of bases not matched to a gene: 9. Per the germline V gene, CDR1 is DFQATT and CDR2 is SNEGSKA (reference sequence). This CDR3 is built from 14 residues. Here the CDR3 DNA reads TGCAGTGCTAGTTCTCTTGGCAGGGGGCACGAGCAGTACTTC. Residues: CSASSLGRGHEQYF.

The rearrangement uses TRBV2 and TRBJ2-5; a weak D match, TRBD2 (5 bases). The ends were cut back, 8 bases at V and 2 bases at J, with 9 bases in the middle. Germline V gene sequence: CDR1 SNHLY, CDR2 FYNNEI. This CDR3 region has 12 residues. The CDR3: CASVTMQETQYF. DNA of the CDR3: TGTGCCAGCGTGACTATGCAAGAGACCCAGTACTTC. Variable domain in full (rest from reference TRBV2 and TRBJ2-5): EPEVTQTPSHQVTQMGQEVILRCVPISNHLYFYWYRQILGQKVEFLVSFYNNEISEKSEIFDDQFSVERPDGSNFTLKIRSTKLEDSAMYFCASVTMQETQYFGPGTRLLVL.

DNA of the CDR3: TGTGCCAGCAGCTCGGACTACCTCTCTCGCAATGAGCAGTTCTTC. It translates to CASSSDYLSRNEQFF. V usage is TRBV9 and J usage is TRBJ2-1; a possible D gene is TRBD2 (6 bases). CDR1 is SGDLS and CDR2 is YYNGEE in the germline V gene. V lost 4 bases and J lost 6, with 17 bases in between. The CDR3 is 15 amino acids.

The rearrangement joins TRBV30 to TRBJ2-7; possibly TRBD1 for D (7 bases). This CDR3 region has 16 residues. Germline CDR1 and CDR2: GTSNPN and SVGIG (reference sequence). Between the trimmed V and J ends, which lost 5 bases and 3 bases, there was a span of 23 bases. DNA for the CDR3: TGTGCCTGGGCAGGGGGGACCCGACTCTCTGTCTACGAGCAGTACTTC. It yields the protein CAWAGGTRLSVYEQYF.